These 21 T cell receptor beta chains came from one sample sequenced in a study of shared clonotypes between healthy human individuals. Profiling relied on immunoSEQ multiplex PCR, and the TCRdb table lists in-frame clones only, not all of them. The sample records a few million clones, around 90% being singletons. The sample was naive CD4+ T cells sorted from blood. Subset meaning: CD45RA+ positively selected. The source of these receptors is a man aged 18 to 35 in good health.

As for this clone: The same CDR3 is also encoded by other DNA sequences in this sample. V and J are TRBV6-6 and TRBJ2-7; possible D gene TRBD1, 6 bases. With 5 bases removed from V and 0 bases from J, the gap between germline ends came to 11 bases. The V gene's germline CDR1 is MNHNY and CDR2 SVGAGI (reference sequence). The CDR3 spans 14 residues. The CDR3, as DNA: TGTGCCAGCAGTCCGGGGACATCCTCCTACGAGCAGTACTTC. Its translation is CASSPGTSSYEQYF.

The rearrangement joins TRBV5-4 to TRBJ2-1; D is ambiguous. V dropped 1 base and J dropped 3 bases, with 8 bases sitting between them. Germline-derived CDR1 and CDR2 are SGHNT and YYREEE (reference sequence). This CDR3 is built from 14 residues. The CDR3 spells CASSLSRNYNEQFF. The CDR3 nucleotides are TGTGCCAGCAGCTTGAGTAGAAACTACAATGAGCAGTTCTTC.

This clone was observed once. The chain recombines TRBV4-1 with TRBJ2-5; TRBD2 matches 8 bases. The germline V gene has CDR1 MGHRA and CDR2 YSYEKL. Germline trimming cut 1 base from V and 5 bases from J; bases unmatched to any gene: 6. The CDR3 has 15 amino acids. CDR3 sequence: CASSQASSGRETQYF. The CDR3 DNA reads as TGCGCCAGCAGCCAAGCGTCTAGCGGGCGGGAGACCCAGTACTTC.

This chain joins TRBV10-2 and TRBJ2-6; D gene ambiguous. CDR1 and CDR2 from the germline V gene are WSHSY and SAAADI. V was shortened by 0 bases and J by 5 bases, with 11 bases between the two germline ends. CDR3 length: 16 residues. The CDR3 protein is CASSESEAFRANVLTF. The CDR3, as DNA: TGCGCCAGCAGTGAGTCAGAGGCCTTTAGGGCCAACGTCCTGACTTTC.

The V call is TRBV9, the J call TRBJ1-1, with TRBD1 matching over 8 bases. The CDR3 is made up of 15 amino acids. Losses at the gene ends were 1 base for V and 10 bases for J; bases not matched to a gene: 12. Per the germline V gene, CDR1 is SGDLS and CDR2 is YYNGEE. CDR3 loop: CASSVSPDRVGGAFF. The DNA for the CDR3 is TGTGCCAGCAGCGTATCTCCGGACAGGGTAGGAGGAGCTTTCTTT.

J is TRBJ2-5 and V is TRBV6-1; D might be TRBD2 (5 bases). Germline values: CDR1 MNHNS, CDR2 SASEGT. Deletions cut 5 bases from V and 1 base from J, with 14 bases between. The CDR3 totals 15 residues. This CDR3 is CASSPWEPSQETQYF. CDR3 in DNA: TGTGCCAGCAGTCCTTGGGAGCCCAGCCAAGAGACCCAGTACTTC.

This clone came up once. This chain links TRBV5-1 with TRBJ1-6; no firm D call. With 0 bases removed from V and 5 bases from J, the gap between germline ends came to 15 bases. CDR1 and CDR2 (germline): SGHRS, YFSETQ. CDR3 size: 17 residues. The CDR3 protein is CASSLGRDRNDNSPLHF. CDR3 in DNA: TGCGCCAGCAGCTTGGGGAGGGATAGGAACGATAATTCACCCCTCCACTTT.

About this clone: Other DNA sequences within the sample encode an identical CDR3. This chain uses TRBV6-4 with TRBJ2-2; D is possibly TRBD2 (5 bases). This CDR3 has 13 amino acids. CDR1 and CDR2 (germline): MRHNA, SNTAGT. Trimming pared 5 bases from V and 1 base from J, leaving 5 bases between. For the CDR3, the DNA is TGTGCCAGCAGTCGGGGGAACACCGGGGAGCTGTTTTTT. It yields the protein CASSRGNTGELFF.

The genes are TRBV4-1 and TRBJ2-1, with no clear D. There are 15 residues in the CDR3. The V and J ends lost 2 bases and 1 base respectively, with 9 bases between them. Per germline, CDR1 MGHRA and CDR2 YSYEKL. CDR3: CASSQLRDSYNEQFF. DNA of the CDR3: TGCGCCAGCAGCCAACTTAGGGATTCCTACAATGAGCAGTTCTTC.

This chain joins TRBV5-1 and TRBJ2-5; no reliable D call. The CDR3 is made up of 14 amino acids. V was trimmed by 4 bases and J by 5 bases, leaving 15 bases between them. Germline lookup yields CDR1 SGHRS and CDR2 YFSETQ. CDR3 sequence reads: CASSPGTPRETQYF. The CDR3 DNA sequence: TGCGCCAGCAGCCCCGGAACCCCGAGGGAGACCCAGTACTTC.

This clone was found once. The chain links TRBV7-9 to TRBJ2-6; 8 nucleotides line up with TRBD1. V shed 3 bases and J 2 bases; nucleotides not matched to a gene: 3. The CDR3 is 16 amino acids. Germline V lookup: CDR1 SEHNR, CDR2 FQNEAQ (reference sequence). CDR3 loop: CASSFGTGAGANVLTF. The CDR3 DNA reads TGTGCCAGCAGCTTCGGGACAGGAGCTGGGGCCAACGTCCTGACTTTC.

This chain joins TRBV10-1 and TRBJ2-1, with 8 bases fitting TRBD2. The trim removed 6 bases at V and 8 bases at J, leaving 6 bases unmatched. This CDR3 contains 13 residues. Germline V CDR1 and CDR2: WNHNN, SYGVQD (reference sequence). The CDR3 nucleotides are TGCGCCAGCAGGAAACGGGAGGGGGATGAGCAGTTCTTC. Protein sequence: CASRKREGDEQFF.

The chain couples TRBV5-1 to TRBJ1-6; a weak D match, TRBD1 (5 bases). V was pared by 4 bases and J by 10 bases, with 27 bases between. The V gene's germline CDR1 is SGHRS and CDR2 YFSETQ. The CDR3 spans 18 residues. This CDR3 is CASSRLAAGMEGRSPLHF. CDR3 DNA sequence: TGCGCCAGCAGCCGTCTGGCGGCAGGGATGGAGGGAAGATCACCCCTCCACTTT.

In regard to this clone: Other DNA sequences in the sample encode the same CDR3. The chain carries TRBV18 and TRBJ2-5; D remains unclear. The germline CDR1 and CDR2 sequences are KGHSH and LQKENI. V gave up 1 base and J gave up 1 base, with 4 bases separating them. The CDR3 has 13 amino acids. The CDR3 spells CASSPQSQETQYF. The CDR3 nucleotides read TGTGCCAGCTCACCACAGAGCCAAGAGACCCAGTACTTC.

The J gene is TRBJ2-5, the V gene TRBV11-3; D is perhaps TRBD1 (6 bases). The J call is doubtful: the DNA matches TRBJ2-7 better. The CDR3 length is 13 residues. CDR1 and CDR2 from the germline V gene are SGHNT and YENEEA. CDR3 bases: TGTGCCAGCAGCCCCCGGGACACCTACGAGCAGTACTTC. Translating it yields CASSPRDTYEQYF.

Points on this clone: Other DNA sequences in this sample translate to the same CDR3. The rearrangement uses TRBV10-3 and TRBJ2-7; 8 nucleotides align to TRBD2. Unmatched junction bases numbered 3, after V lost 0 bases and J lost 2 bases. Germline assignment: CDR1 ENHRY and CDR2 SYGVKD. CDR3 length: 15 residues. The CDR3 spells CAISESAGGPYEQYF. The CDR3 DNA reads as TGTGCCATCAGTGAGTCGGCGGGAGGTCCCTACGAGCAGTACTTC.

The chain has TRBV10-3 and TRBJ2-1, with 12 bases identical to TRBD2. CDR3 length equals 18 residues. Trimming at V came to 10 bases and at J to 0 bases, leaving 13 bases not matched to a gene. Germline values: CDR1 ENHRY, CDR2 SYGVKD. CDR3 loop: CATVGLAGRKISYNEQFF. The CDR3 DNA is TGTGCCACCGTTGGACTAGCGGGGAGGAAAATCTCCTACAATGAGCAGTTCTTC.

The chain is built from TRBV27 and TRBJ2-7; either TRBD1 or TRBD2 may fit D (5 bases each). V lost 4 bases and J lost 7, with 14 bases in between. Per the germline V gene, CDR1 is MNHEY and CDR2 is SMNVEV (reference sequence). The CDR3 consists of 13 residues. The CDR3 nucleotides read TGTGCCAGCAGTTGGACTGGGACGGGGGAGCAGTACTTC. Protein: CASSWTGTGEQYF.

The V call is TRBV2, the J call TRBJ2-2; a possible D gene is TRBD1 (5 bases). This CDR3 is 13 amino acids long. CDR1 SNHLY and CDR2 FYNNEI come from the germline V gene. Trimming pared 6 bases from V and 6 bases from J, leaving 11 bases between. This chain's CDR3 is CASRPDSSGELFF. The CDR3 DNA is TGTGCCAGCAGACCAGACAGTTCCGGGGAGCTGTTTTTT.

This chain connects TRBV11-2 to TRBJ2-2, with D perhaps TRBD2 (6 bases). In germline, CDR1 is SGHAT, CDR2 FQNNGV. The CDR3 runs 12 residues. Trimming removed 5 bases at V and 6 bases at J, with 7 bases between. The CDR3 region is CASSRLAGELFF. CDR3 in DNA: TGTGCCAGCAGCCGACTAGCCGGGGAGCTGTTTTTT.

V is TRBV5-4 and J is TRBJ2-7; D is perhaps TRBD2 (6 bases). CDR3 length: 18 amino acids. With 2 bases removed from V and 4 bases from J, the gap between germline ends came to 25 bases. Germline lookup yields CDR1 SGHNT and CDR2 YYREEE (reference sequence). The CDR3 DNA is TGTGCCAGCAGCTTCGGTAAGGAGGCAGGACTACCTACTTACGAGCAGTACTTC. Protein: CASSFGKEAGLPTYEQYF.